The clone carrying this TCR beta chain was found many times. Indicated time point: pre-sensitization, week 0. As to treatment: therapeutic diphenylcyclopropenone sensitization with weekly scalp DPC. The sample originates from a study of human T cells and chemical hapten exposure. This CDR3 has 14 residues. V lost 5 bases and J lost 4, with 13 bases in between. The germline CDR1 and CDR2 sequences are SGHTA and FQGNSA. The library gave individual cDNA molecules unique molecular identifiers. MiXCR was run by TCRdb on the RACE reads, yielding one entry per CDR3 protein. This table holds about 51,000 distinct CDR3 sequences, 9.4% found once.

The specimen comprised whole blood, sampled in connection with sensitization to the hapten diphenylcyclopropenone (DPC). The chain links TRBV7-2 to TRBJ2-3; tentative D call: TRBD2 (6 bases). This TCR was sampled from a woman between 40 and 50 years old with alopecia areata. Some clones in this sample may be carry-over from other donors' samples. CDR3 DNA: TGTGCCAGCAGCCCCCTGGGAGGTTCAGATACGCAGTATTTT. Its translation is CASSPLGGSDTQYF.